This is a list of T cell receptor beta chains from one sample in a study of blood T cell repertoires in COVID-19. Profiling relied on immunoSEQ multiplex PCR, and the TCRdb table lists in-frame clones only, not all of them. The data show around 230,000 clones, roughly 86% seen once. Sequencing input: PBMCs or T cells enriched from blood (not recorded which). The source is a woman in her thirties or forties with acute COVID-19. The CDR3 runs from the conserved cysteine through the conserved F or W. The D gene is left open where the match is weak. Size is stated for part of the rows, as once, few or many counts, or as a class when the clone is expanded.

>NA|TRBV4-1|TRBJ2-7|TRBD2
TGCGCCAGCAGCCCAGGACTAGCGGGAGGGCCTTACGAGCAGTACTTC
CASSPGLAGGPYEQYF
>NA|TRBV2|TRBJ2-7|TRBD2
TGTGCCAGCAGTGAAGGGGGGGGATACTACGAGCAGTACTTC
CASSEGGGYYEQYF
>NA|TRBV6-5|TRBJ1-2|NA
TGTGCCAGCAGGAGATTGGACATAAACTATGGCTACACCTTC
CASRRLDINYGYTF
>NA|TRBV5-6|TRBJ2-1|TRBD1
TGTGCCAGCAGCGTACCGGGACAGGGCCTGTACAATGAGCAGTTCTTC
CASSVPGQGLYNEQFF
>NA|TRBV11-2|TRBJ2-5|NA
TGTGCCAGCAGCTTAGTTTGGGCGAACCAAGAGACCCAGTACTTC
CASSLVWANQETQYF
>NA|TRBV19|TRBJ2-1|NA
TGTGCCAGTAGTATTAACTCCTACAATGAGCAGTTCTTC
CASSINSYNEQFF
>NA|TRBV4-1|TRBJ1-6|TRBD1
TGCGCCAGCAGCCAAGAGCCACCCGGGACAGGGTGGTCACCCCTCCACTTT
CASSQEPPGTGWSPLHF
>NA|TRBV5-1|TRBJ1-1|NA
TGCGCCAGCATCCTAGACACCGGCGGGGAAGCTTTCTTT
CASILDTGGEAFF
>NA|TRBV24-1|TRBJ2-1|NA
TGTGCCACCAGTGATCCGAGTCGAGCGAACACCTACAATGAGCAGTTCTTC
CATSDPSRANTYNEQFF
>NA|TRBV11-3|TRBJ2-2|TRBD1
TGTGCCAGCAGCTTAGGCCCCGGACAGGGTTCCGGGGAGCTGTTTTTT
CASSLGPGQGSGELFF
>NA|TRBV4-1|TRBJ2-1|NA
TGCGCCAGCAGCCGCCTAGGGGGTATAGCCTACAATGAGCAGTTCTTC
CASSRLGGIAYNEQFF
>NA|TRBV3-1/TRBV3-2|TRBJ1-2|NA
TGTGCCAGCAGCCACTTCGCCGCGAACTATGGCTACACCTTC
CASSHFAANYGYTF
>NA|TRBV21-1|TRBJ1-5|NA
TGTGCCAGCAACGAGGACAGGGCTGGCAATCAGCCCCAGCATTTT
CASNEDRAGNQPQHF
>NA|TRBV4-1|TRBJ1-1|TRBD1
TGCGCCAGCAGCCAACAAGACAGGGCCACACTCCCAAACACTGAAGCTTTCTTT
CASSQQDRATLPNTEAFF
>NA|TRBV29-1|TRBJ1-1|TRBD1
TGCAGCGTGTCCGGGACAGGAGAAACTGAAGCTTTCTTT
CSVSGTGETEAFF
>NA|TRBV18|TRBJ2-3|NA
TGTGCCAGCTCACCACCCGGGGACACGGCTTTGAATACGCAGTATTTT
CASSPPGDTALNTQYF
>NA|TRBV5-6|TRBJ1-1|NA
TGTGCCAGCAGCTTCGGGGGGAACACTGAAGCTTTCTTT
CASSFGGNTEAFF
>once|TRBV3-1/TRBV3-2|TRBJ2-5|NA
TGTGCCAGCAGCCGAACAGGGGAGGCCCAGTACTTC
CASSRTGEAQYF
>NA|TRBV7-8|TRBJ2-7|NA
TGTGCCAGCAGCTTAGTTAGCGGTGTTCAATCCTACGAGCAGTACTTC
CASSLVSGVQSYEQYF
>NA|TRBV28|TRBJ2-3|NA
TGTGCCAGCAGCGCCCCTCTCCGGGACAACACAGATACGCAGTATTTT
CASSAPLRDNTDTQYF
>few|TRBV4-2|TRBJ2-2|TRBD2
TGTGCCAGCAGCCCGGGACTAGCAACCGGGGAGCTGTTTTTT
CASSPGLATGELFF
>few|TRBV4-1|TRBJ1-2|TRBD1
TGCGCCAGCAGCCAAGAGTTGGGACAGGCCGATTATGGCTACACCTTC
CASSQELGQADYGYTF
>NA|TRBV24-1|TRBJ2-7|NA
TGTGCCACCAGTCGAGGGCTCGGCGAGCAGTACTTC
CATSRGLGEQYF
>once|TRBV6-5|TRBJ2-7|TRBD2
TGTGCCAGCAGTTCCCGGGGACTAAGGGCTGCGAACGAGCAGTACTTC
CASSSRGLRAANEQYF
>NA|TRBV7-9|TRBJ2-1|TRBD2
TGTGCCAGCAGCTTACTCGTGGCGGGAGACTCTGAGCAGTTCTTC
CASSLLVAGDSEQFF
>NA|TRBV23-1|TRBJ2-7|TRBD1
TGCGCCAGCAGTCACCCGGGACAGACTACCTACGAGCAGTACTTC
CASSHPGQTTYEQYF
>NA|TRBV7-9|TRBJ1-6|NA
TGTGCCAGCAGCTTTGACAGCTCCTATAATTCACCCCTCCACTTT
CASSFDSSYNSPLHF
>once|TRBV6-5|TRBJ1-2|NA
TGTGCCAGCAGTTACTCGGGTAGGGAGGGCGGCTACACCTTC
CASSYSGREGGYTF
>many|TRBV11-2|TRBJ2-3|TRBD2
TGTGCCAGCAGCTTAGATAGCGGGAGGGCCCAGGATACGCAGTATTTT
CASSLDSGRAQDTQYF
>NA|TRBV4-1|TRBJ2-2|TRBD2
TGCGCCAGCAGCTTGGGACTAGCGGAGAACACCGGGGAGCTGTTTTTT
CASSLGLAENTGELFF
>once|TRBV11-2|TRBJ2-5|TRBD1
TGTGCCAGCAGCCCACATGCATGGGACAGACAAGAGACCCAGTACTTC
CASSPHAWDRQETQYF
>NA|TRBV11-2|TRBJ2-7|NA
TGTGCCAGCAGCTTACTATACGAGCAGTACTTC
CASSLLYEQYF
>NA|TRBV13|TRBJ1-1|NA
TGTGCCAGCAGGTCCCAGGGCGGCAGCACTGAAGCTTTCTTT
CASRSQGGSTEAFF